This T cell receptor (beta chain) was sequenced in a study of PD-1 blockade in classical Hodgkin lymphoma. Looked up from germline, CDR1 is SSHAT and CDR2 is FNYEAQ (reference sequence). Trimming cost V 5 bases and J 8 bases, with 16 bases left between them. This CDR3 has 14 amino acids. Time point here: newly diagnosed, previously untreated cHL patient sample. The CD4+ T cells used were purified from thawed PBMCs through magnetic negative selection. It was PBMCs in newly diagnosed, untreated classical Hodgkin lymphoma that served as comparison. The assay was immunoSEQ multiplex PCR, and TCRdb's table has in-frame clones only and misses some. The sample includes fewer than 40,000 clones, around 88% of them seen just once.

The sequenced material came from CD4+ T cells from blood. The TCR comes from a human donor with classical Hodgkin lymphoma. This chain uses TRBV7-7 with TRBJ1-3; D perhaps matches TRBD1 (5 bases). The CDR3: CASSAGGDWDTIYF. In nucleotides, the CDR3 is TGTGCCAGCAGCGCCGGGGGGGATTGGGACACCATATATTTT.